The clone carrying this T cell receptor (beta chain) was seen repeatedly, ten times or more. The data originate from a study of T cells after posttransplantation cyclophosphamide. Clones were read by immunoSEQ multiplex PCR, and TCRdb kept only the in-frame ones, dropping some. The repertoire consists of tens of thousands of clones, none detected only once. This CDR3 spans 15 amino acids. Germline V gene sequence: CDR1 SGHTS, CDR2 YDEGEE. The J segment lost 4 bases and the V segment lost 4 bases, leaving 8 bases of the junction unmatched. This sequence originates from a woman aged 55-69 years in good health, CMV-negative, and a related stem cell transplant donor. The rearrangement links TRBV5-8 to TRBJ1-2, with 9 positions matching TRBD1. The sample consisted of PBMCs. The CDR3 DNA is TGTGCCAGCAGCGGGGAGCACAGGGGGCTCTATGGCTACACCTTC. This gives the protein CASSGEHRGLYGYTF.